The sequence of this T cell receptor beta chain was determined in a study of blood T cell repertoires in COVID-19. Study context: Samples of COVID-19 (acute and convalescent) were obtained from the United States, Italy and Spain. PBMCs, B-cell-depleted T cells, or T cells provided the cDNA or gDNA that made up the material.

Only in-frame clones appear in the TCRdb table, and some are missing; sequencing was by immunoSEQ multiplex PCR. The table records fewer than 700,000 clones, around nine tenths of them present only once. Followed over time, Seattle patients had been enrolled while infection was active. The CDR3 runs to 20 residues. CDR1 and CDR2 (germline): MNHEY, SVGEGT. Trimming removed 0 bases from V and 0 bases from J; junction bases left unmatched: 13. V and J are TRBV6-2 or TRBV6-3 and TRBJ2-4; 8 bases align to TRBD1. Sequencing input: peripheral blood. This sequence originates from a woman aged 50 to 65 with COVID-19, enrolled during active disease. This CDR3 reads CASSYSAGGQVTIAKNIQYF. CDR3 nucleotides: TGTGCCAGCAGTTACTCGGCAGGGGGACAGGTTACGATAGCCAAAAACATTCAGTACTTC.